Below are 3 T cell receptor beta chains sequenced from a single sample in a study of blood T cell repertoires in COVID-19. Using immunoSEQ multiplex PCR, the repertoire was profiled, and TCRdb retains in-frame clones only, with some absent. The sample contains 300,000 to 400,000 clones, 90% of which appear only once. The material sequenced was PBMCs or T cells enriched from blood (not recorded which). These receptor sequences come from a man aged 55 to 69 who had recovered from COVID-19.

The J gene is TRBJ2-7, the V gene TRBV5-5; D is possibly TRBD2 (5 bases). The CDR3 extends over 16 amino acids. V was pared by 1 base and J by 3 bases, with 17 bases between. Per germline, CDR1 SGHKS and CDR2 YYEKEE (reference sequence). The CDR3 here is CASSLTPAATIYEQYF. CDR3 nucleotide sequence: TGTGCCAGCAGCTTGACGCCAGCGGCAACCATCTACGAGCAGTACTTC.

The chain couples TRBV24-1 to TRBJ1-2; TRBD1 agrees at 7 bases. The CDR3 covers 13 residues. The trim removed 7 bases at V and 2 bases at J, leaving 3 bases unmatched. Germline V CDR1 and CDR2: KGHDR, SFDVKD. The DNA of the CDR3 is TGTGCCACCAGCCCAGGGGGGAACTATGGCTACACCTTC. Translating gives CATSPGGNYGYTF.

The CDR3 protein is CASSYGQGALQPQHF. DNA for the CDR3: TGTGCCAGCAGCTACGGACAGGGAGCGTTACAGCCCCAGCATTTT. The rearrangement joins TRBV7-2 to TRBJ1-5; TRBD1 matches at 8 bases. The CDR3 loop spans 15 amino acids. Per germline, CDR1 SGHTA and CDR2 FQGNSA. V shed 4 bases, J shed 7 bases, and the junction held 9 bases outside the gene matches.